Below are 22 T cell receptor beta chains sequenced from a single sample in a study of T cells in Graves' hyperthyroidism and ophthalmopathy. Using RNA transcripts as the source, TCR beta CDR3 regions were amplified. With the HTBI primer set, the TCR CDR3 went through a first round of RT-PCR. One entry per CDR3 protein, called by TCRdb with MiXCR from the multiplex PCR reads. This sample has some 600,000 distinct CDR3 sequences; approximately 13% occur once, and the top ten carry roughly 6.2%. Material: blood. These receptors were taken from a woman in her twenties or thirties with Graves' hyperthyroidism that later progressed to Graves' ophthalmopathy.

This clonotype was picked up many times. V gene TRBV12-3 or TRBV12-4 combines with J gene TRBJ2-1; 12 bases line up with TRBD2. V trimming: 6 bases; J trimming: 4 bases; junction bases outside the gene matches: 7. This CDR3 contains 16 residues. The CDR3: CASRGRLAGDYNEQFF. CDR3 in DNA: TGTGCCAGCAGGGGCAGACTAGCGGGGGATTACAATGAGCAGTTCTTC.

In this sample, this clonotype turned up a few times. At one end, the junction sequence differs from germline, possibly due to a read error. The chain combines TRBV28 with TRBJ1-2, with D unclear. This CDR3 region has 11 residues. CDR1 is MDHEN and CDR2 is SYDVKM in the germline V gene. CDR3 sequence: CASSLGYGHTF. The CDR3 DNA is TGTGCCAGCAGTTTAGGTTATGGCCACACCTTC.

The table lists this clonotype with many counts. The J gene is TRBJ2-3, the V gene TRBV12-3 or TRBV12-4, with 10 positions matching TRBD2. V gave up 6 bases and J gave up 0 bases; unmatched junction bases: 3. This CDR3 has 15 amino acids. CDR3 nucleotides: TGTGCCAGCAGCCTAGCGGGGGCTAGCACAGATACGCAGTATTTT. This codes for CASSLAGASTDTQYF.

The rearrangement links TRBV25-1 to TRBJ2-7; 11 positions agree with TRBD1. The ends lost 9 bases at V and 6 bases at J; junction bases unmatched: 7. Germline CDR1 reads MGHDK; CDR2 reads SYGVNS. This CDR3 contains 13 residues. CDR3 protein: CASGDRGKGEQYF. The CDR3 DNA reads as TGTGCCAGTGGGGACAGGGGGAAAGGCGAGCAGTACTTC.

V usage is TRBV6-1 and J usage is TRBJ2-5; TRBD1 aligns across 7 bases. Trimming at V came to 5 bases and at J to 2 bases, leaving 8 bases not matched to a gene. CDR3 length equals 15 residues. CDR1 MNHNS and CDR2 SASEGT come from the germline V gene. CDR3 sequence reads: CASSHPGQIQETQYF. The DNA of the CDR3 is TGTGCCAGCAGTCACCCGGGACAGATTCAAGAGACCCAGTACTTC.

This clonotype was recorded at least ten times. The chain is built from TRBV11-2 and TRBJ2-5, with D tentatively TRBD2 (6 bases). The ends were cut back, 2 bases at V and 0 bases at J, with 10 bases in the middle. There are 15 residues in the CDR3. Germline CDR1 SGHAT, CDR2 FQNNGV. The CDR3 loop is CASSLSAGNQETQYF. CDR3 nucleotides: TGTGCCAGCAGCTTAAGCGCGGGGAACCAAGAGACCCAGTACTTC.

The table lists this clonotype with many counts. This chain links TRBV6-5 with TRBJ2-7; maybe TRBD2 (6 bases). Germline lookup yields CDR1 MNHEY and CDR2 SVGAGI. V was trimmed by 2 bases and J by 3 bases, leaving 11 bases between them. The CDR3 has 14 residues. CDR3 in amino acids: CASSYGRLVYEQYF. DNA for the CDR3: TGTGCCAGCAGTTACGGGAGACTAGTCTACGAGCAGTACTTC.

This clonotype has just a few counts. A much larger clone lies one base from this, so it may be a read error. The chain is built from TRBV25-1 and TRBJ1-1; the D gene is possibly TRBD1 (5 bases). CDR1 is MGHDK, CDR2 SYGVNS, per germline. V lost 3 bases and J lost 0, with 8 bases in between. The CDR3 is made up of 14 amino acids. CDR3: CASSDGTVNTEAFF. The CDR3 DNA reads TGTGCCAGCAGTGACGGGACGGTGAACACTGAAGCTTTCTTT.

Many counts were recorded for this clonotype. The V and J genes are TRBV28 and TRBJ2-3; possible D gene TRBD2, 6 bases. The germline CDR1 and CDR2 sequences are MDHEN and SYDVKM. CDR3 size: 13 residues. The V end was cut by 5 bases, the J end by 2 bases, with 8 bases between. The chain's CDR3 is CASSRGSTDTQYF. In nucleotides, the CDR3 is TGTGCCAGCAGTCGGGGGTCCACAGATACGCAGTATTTT.

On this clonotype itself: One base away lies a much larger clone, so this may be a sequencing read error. Written as DNA, the CDR3 is TGTGCCAGCAGCCTCATGGGGCTGAGAGGGACTGAAGCTTTCTTT. This gives the protein CASSLMGLRGTEAFF. V and J are TRBV28 and TRBJ1-1; D is perhaps TRBD1 (5 bases). Trimming cost V 6 bases and J 5 bases, with 19 bases left between them. The V gene's germline CDR1 is MDHEN and CDR2 SYDVKM. The CDR3 has 15 residues.

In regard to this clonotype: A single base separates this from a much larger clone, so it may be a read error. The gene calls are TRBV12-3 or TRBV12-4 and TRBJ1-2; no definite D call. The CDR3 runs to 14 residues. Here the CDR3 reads CASSLGPPNYGYAF. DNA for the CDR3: TGTGCCAGCAGTTTAGGACCCCCTAACTATGGCTACGCCTTC.

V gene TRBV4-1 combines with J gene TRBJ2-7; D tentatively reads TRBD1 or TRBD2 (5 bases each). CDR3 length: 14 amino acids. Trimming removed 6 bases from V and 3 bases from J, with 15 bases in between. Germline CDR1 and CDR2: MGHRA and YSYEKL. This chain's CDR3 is CASRFGDASYEQYF. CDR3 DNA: TGCGCCAGCAGGTTCGGGGACGCGAGCTACGAGCAGTACTTC.

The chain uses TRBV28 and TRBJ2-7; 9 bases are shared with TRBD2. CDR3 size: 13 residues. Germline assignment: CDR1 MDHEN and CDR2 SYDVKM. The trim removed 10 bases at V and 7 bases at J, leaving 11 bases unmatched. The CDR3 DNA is TGTGCCATCACTAGCGGGTCGCTGGCGGAGCAGTACTTC. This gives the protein CAITSGSLAEQYF.

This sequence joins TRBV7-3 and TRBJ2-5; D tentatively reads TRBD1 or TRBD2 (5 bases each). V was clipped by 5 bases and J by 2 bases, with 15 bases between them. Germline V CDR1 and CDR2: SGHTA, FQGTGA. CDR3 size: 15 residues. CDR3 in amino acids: CASSPAGTPQETQYF. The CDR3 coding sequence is TGTGCCAGCAGCCCAGCCGGGACCCCGCAAGAGACCCAGTACTTC.

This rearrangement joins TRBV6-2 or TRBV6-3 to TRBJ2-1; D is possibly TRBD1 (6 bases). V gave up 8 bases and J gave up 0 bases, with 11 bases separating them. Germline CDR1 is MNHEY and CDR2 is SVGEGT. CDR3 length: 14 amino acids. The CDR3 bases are TGTGCCAGCTCCGGACAGCTCTCCTACAATGAGCAGTTCTTC. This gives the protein CASSGQLSYNEQFF.

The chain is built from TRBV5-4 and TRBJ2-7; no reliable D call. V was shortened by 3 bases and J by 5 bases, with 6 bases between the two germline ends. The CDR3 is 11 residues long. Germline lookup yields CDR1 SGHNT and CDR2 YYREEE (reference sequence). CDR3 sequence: CASSSSNEQYF. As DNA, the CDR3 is TGTGCCAGCAGCTCAAGTAACGAGCAGTACTTC.

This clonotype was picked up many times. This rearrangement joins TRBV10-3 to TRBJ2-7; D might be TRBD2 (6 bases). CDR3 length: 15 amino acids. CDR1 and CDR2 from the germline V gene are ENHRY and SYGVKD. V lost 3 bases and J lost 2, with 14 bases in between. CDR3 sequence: CAISDPSGGAYEQYF. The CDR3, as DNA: TGTGCCATCAGTGACCCCTCCGGGGGAGCCTACGAGCAGTACTTC.

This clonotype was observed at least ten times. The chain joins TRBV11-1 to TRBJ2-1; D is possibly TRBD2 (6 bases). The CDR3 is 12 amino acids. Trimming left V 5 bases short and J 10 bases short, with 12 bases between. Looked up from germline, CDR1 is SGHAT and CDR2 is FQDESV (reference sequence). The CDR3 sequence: CASSAEAGEQFF. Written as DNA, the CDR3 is TGTGCCAGCAGCGCCGAGGCGGGAGAGCAGTTCTTC. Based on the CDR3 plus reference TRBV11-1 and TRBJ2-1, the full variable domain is EAEVAQSPRYKITEKSQAVAFWCDPISGHATLYWYRQILGQGPELLVQFQDESVVDDSQLPKDRFSAERLKGVDSTLKIQPAELGDSAMYLCASSAEAGEQFFGPGTRLTVL.

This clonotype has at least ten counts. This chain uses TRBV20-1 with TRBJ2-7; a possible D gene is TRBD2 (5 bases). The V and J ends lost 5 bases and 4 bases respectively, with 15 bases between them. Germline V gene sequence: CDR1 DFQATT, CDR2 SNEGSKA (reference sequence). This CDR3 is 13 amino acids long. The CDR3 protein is CSAPGKGYYEQYF. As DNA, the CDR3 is TGCAGTGCTCCGGGGAAGGGTTATTACGAGCAGTACTTC.

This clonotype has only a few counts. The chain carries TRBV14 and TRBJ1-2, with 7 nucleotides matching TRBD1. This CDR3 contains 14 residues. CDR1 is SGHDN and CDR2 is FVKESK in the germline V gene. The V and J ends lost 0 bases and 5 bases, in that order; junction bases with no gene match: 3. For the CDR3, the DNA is TGTGCCAGCAGCCAAGACACGACAGGGTATGGCTACACCTTC. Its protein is CASSQDTTGYGYTF.

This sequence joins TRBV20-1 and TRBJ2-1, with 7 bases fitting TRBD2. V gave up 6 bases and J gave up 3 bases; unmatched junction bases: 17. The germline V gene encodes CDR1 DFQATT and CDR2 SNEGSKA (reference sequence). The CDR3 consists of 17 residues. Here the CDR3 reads CSAPKGMGGSNYNEQFF. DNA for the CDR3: TGCAGTGCCCCTAAGGGGATGGGCGGGAGCAACTACAATGAGCAGTTCTTC.

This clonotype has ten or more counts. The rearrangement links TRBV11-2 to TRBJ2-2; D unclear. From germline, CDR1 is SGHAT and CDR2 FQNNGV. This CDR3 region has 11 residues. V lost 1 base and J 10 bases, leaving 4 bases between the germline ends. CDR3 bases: TGTGCCAGCAGCTTAGTTGAGGAGCTGTTTTTT. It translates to CASSLVEELFF.